A selection of T cell receptor beta chains follows, all from one sample in a study of T-cell reconstitution after alpha-beta-depleted transplantation in children. TCRdb re-analysed the PCR reads in MiXCR, keeping a single row per CDR3 protein. The table lists 200,000 to 250,000 distinct CDR3 sequences, 7.5% to 9.5% of them singletons. The sequencing used PBMCs, mostly from graft donor cells, collected 180 days after TCRalphabeta/CD19-depleted stem cell transplant. The receptors stem from a male patient younger than 18 who had a stem cell transplant for acute lymphoblastic leukemia, so the T cells may come from the graft donor. Both conserved end residues are part of each CDR3. D genes are given only for firm matches. Where a row states a size, it is once, few, many or the class of an expanded clone; other rows omit it.

size: .; D: .; V: TRBV7-9; J: TRBJ1-5; DNA: TGTGCCAGCAGCCTCCCAGGGTACAATCAGCCCCAGCATTTT; CDR3: CASSLPGYNQPQHF
size: many; D: TRBD2; V: TRBV29-1; J: TRBJ2-7; DNA: TGCAGCGTGGGTACTAGCGGGAGAGCCGGCGTGTACTTC; CDR3: CSVGTSGRAGVYF
size: many; D: .; V: TRBV11-2; J: TRBJ1-2; DNA: TGTGCCAGCAGCGTCCTCCGGGACAACTATGGCTACACCTTC; CDR3: CASSVLRDNYGYTF
size: many; D: .; V: TRBV12-3/TRBV12-4; J: TRBJ1-4; DNA: TGTGCCAGCAGTTTAGGGAATAGGATAAAACTGTTTTTT; CDR3: CASSLGNRIKLFF
size: many; D: TRBD2; V: TRBV7-2; J: TRBJ2-1; DNA: TGTGCCAGCAGCTTAGCGCGCGGGGGGGAAAATGAGCAGTTCTTC; CDR3: CASSLARGGENEQFF
size: many; D: .; V: TRBV12-3/TRBV12-4; J: TRBJ2-4; DNA: TGTGCCAGCAGTTTGGGAGGGGGTGTACTAGCGCATCGGAAAAACATTCAGTACTTC; CDR3: CASSLGGGVLAHRKNIQYF
size: many; D: TRBD2; V: TRBV6-1; J: TRBJ2-2; DNA: TGTGCCAGCAGTCCCCTAGCGGGAGGGCCGAGGAACACCGGGGAGCTGTTTTTT; CDR3: CASSPLAGGPRNTGELFF
size: many; D: .; V: TRBV18; J: TRBJ1-5; DNA: TGTGCCAGCTCACCAAATGGGAGGCTCCATAGCAATCAGCCCCAGCATTTT; CDR3: CASSPNGRLHSNQPQHF
size: .; D: .; V: TRBV4-1; J: TRBJ2-5; DNA: TGCGCCAGCAGCCAAGAGGGAGTAGGTGAAGAGACCCAGTACTTC; CDR3: CASSQEGVGEETQYF
size: many; D: .; V: TRBV14; J: TRBJ1-1; DNA: TGTGCCAGCAGCGCGGGACTGAACACTGAAGCTTTCTTT; CDR3: CASSAGLNTEAFF
size: many; D: .; V: TRBV9; J: TRBJ2-3; DNA: TGTGCCAGCAGCGTAGTCGGATACACAGATACGCAGTATTTT; CDR3: CASSVVGYTDTQYF
size: many; D: TRBD1; V: TRBV12-3/TRBV12-4; J: TRBJ2-7; DNA: TGTGCCAGCAGTGCTCAAACAGGGGCGGGTTTCTACGAGCAGTACTTC; CDR3: CASSAQTGAGFYEQYF
size: many; D: .; V: TRBV6-5; J: TRBJ2-5; DNA: TGTGCCAGCAGGGGGCTGGAGACCCAGTACTTC; CDR3: CASRGLETQYF
size: many; D: TRBD1; V: TRBV7-9; J: TRBJ2-5; DNA: TGTGCCAGCAGCTTAGGGGACAGCCGGCAAGAGACCCAGTACTTC; CDR3: CASSLGDSRQETQYF
size: many; D: .; V: TRBV24-1; J: TRBJ1-5; DNA: TGTGCCACCAGTCAAGGGAGAAAGCCCCAGCATTTT; CDR3: CATSQGRKPQHF
size: .; D: .; V: TRBV4-3; J: TRBJ1-2; DNA: TGCGCCAGCAGCCAAGTATCGGCTGGGGGCTATGGCTACACCTTC; CDR3: CASSQVSAGGYGYTF
size: many; D: .; V: TRBV29-1; J: TRBJ2-1; DNA: TGCAGCGTTGGAGGGGTAGGGGAGCAGTTCTTC; CDR3: CSVGGVGEQFF
size: many; D: .; V: TRBV6-1; J: TRBJ1-4; DNA: TGTGCCAGCACCTCCATCGTCCCAGGCGCGGGCGAAAAACTGTTTTTT; CDR3: CASTSIVPGAGEKLFF
size: many; D: .; V: TRBV7-9; J: TRBJ2-6; DNA: TGTGCCAGCAGCTACCACTCTGGGGCCAACGTCCTGACTTTC; CDR3: CASSYHSGANVLTF
size: many; D: .; V: TRBV28; J: TRBJ2-2; DNA: TGTGCCACCGTGAACACCGGGGAGCTGTTTTTT; CDR3: CATVNTGELFF
size: few; D: .; V: TRBV18; J: TRBJ1-2; DNA: TGTGCCAGCTCATGGGCAGGAGGAGACTATGGCTACACCTTC; CDR3: CASSWAGGDYGYTF
size: .; D: TRBD1; V: TRBV10-3; J: TRBJ2-7; DNA: TGTGCCATCAAAGGGACAGGGCGAGACGAGCAGTACTTC; CDR3: CAIKGTGRDEQYF